This TCR beta chain appears in the sequencing data of a study of a mutant IDH1 vaccine in newly diagnosed glioma. Study-wide background: Beforehand, treatment had been radiotherapy, temozolomide, or both; the majority received both.

Repertoires were generated with immunoSEQ multiplex PCR, while TCRdb's copy carries only in-frame clones and drops some. Among around 40,000 clones listed, around 85% were seen once. Comment on this clone: Antigen unknown.

Time point indicated: week 5, during vaccination. Every vaccination contained 300 ug of the mutant IDH1 20-mer peptide and was paired with topical imiquimod. In germline, CDR1 is SEHNR, CDR2 FQNEAQ (reference sequence). Deletions cut 3 bases from V and 7 bases from J, with 4 bases between. This CDR3 contains 11 residues. The rearrangement links TRBV7-9 to TRBJ2-1; D is unclear. Sequenced here: PBMCs, sampled from a glioma patient whose treatment included an IDH1 peptide vaccine. This clonotype originated in a man aged 40-55 years with glioma. The CDR3 region has the DNA TGTGCCAGCAGCTTTCAGAATGAGCAGTTCTTC. Its protein is CASSFQNEQFF.